These 9 T cell receptor beta chains share one sample of origin, sequenced in a study of spatial heterogeneity in lung cancer. Time point specified: sample taken at primary tumor resection. TCRdb re-called the 5' RACE reads with MiXCR, one entry per CDR3 protein. The repertoire holds around 11,000 distinct CDR3 sequences, with less than 7% as singletons. Sample: normal lung tissue next to the tumor, taken at surgery. The receptors stem from a male donor with early-stage non-small cell lung cancer.

This clonotype was seen repeatedly, ten times or more. The genes are TRBV7-3 and TRBJ2-7, with 7 bases fitting TRBD1. J lost 2 bases, V lost 5 bases, and 9 bases had no gene match. This CDR3 is built from 15 residues. Germline CDR1 reads SGHTA; CDR2 reads FQGTGA. CDR3 protein: CASSPNPGTAYEQYF. The DNA for the CDR3 is TGTGCCAGCAGCCCAAATCCTGGGACAGCCTACGAGCAGTACTTC.

This clonotype was seen many times. The CDR3: CASATVTSGANVLTF. The CDR3 DNA reads as TGTGCCAGCGCGACAGTTACCTCTGGGGCCAACGTCCTGACTTTC. The chain employs TRBV28 and TRBJ2-6, with TRBD1 as a possible D gene (5 bases). The CDR3 consists of 15 residues. The germline V gene has CDR1 MDHEN and CDR2 SYDVKM. V lost 8 bases, J lost 0 bases, and 11 bases lay in between.

This clonotype was seen repeatedly, ten times or more. The rearrangement joins TRBV6-1 to TRBJ2-1; TRBD2 matches 7 bases. The CDR3 loop spans 16 amino acids. The junction had 10 bases not matched to a gene; V was cut back by 1 base and J by 7 bases. CDR1 and CDR2 from the germline V gene are MNHNS and SASEGT. The CDR3 reads CASSEDTGGLVNEQFF. The CDR3 DNA is TGTGCCAGCAGTGAAGATACCGGGGGGTTAGTTAATGAGCAGTTCTTC.

The V gene is TRBV6-5, the J gene TRBJ1-5; D gene ambiguous. Trimming took off 0 bases at V and 9 bases at J, with 18 bases between the two ends. Germline-derived CDR1 and CDR2 are MNHEY and SVGAGI. The CDR3 has 16 residues. The DNA for the CDR3 is TGTGCCAGCAGTTACTCGAATAAAGACCCTGTGTGGCCCCAGCATTTT. It is translated as CASSYSNKDPVWPQHF.

About this clonotype itself: The junction departs from germline at one end; a sequencing error may be responsible. The V and J genes are TRBV6-2 or TRBV6-3 and TRBJ1-5; no firm D call. Looked up from germline, CDR1 is MNHEY and CDR2 is SVGEGT. The CDR3 has 15 residues. CDR3 sequence (DNA): TGTACCAGCACTCAAGTTAAGCCGGGAAATCAGCCCCAGCATTTT. Translating it yields CTSTQVKPGNQPQHF.

This clonotype showed up many times. This chain uses TRBV10-3 with TRBJ2-5, with D perhaps TRBD1 (6 bases). CDR3 size: 13 residues. Germline V gene sequence: CDR1 ENHRY, CDR2 SYGVKD. V lost 6 bases to trimming and J lost 2 bases, with 10 bases between them. The DNA for the CDR3 is TGTGCCATCAGAGAAGGGGGTCAAGAGACCCAGTACTTC. Its protein product is CAIREGGQETQYF.

The table lists this clonotype with many counts. V and J are TRBV11-3 and TRBJ2-4; D gene uncertain. Germline-derived CDR1 and CDR2 are SGHNT and YENEEA. The V end lost 4 bases, the J end lost 11 bases, and 12 bases lay between the germline ends. This CDR3 is built from 12 residues. CDR3 sequence: CASSSADDLQYF. The DNA of the CDR3 is TGTGCCAGCAGCTCCGCGGACGATCTTCAGTACTTC.

Only a few counts were recorded for this clonotype. This chain joins TRBV5-4 and TRBJ2-3; D may be TRBD1 or TRBD2 (5 bases each). Germline loops: CDR1 SGHNT, CDR2 YYREEE (reference sequence). Trimming removed 0 bases from V and 4 bases from J, with 9 bases in between. This CDR3 has 14 residues. The CDR3 region has the DNA TGTGCCAGCAGCTTGGGAAGGGACGCAGATACGCAGTATTTT. It yields the protein CASSLGRDADTQYF.

Ten or more counts support this clonotype. The chain has TRBV3-1 and TRBJ2-5, with 8 bases fitting TRBD2. CDR1 is LGHDT, CDR2 YNNKEL, per germline (reference sequence). The trim removed 6 bases at V and 4 bases at J, leaving 7 bases unmatched. This CDR3 is 14 amino acids long. The CDR3 spells CASRPAGDSETQYF. DNA of the CDR3: TGTGCCAGCAGACCAGCGGGAGATTCAGAGACCCAGTACTTC.